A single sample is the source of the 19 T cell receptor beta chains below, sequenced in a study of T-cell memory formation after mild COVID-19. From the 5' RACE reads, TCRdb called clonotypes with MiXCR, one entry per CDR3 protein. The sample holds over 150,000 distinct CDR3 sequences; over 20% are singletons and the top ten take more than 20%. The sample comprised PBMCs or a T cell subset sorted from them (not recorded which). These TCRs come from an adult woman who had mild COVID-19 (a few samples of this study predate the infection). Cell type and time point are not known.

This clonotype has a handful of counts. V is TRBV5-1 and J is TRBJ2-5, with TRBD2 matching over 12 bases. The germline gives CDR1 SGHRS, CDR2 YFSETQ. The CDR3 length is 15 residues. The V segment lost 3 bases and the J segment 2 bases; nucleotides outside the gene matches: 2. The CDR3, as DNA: TGCGCCAGCAGCTCCGGGACTAGCGGGCAAGAGACCCAGTACTTC. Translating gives CASSSGTSGQETQYF. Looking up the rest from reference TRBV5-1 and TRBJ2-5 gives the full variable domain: KAGVTQTPRYLIKTRGQQVTLSCSPISGHRSVSWYQQTPGQGLQFLFEYFSETQRNKGNFPGRFSGRQFSNSRSEMNVSTLELGDSALYLCASSSGTSGQETQYFGPGTRLLVL.

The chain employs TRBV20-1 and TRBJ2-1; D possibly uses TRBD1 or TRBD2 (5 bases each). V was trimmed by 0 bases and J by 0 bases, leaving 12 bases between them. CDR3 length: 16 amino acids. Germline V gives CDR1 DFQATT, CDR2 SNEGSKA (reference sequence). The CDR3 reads CSARDLVGPSYNEQFF. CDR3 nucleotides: TGCAGTGCTAGAGATCTGGTGGGACCCTCCTACAATGAGCAGTTCTTC.

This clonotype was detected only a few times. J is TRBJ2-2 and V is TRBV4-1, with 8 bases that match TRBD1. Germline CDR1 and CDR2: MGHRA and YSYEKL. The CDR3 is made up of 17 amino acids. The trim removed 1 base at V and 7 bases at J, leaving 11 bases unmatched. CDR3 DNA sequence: TGCGCCAGCAGCCAAGGGACAGGGAAAGGAGAAAACGGGGAGCTGTTTTTT. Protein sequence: CASSQGTGKGENGELFF.

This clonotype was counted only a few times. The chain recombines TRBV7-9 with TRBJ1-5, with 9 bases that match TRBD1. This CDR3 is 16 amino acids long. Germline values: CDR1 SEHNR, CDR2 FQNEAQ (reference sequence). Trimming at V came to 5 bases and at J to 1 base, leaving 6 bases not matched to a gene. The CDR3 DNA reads TGTGCCAGCAGCATGGGACAGGGTGTAAGCAATCAGCCCCAGCATTTT. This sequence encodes CASSMGQGVSNQPQHF.

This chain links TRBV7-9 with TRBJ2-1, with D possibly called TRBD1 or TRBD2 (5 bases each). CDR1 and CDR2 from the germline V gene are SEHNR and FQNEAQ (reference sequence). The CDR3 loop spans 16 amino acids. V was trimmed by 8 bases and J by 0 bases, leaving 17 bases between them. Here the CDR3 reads CASGPTRDPSYNEQFF. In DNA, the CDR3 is TGTGCCAGCGGACCTACCAGGGACCCCTCCTACAATGAGCAGTTCTTC.

As DNA, the CDR3 is TGTGCCAGCAGTTCACCCGGGAGTCCCAATGAGCAGTTCTTC. Encoded protein: CASSSPGSPNEQFF. The chain recombines TRBV7-8 with TRBJ2-1; weak D call: TRBD2 (6 bases). CDR1 and CDR2 from the germline V gene are SGHVS and FQNEAQ. Trimming left V 6 bases short and J 6 bases short, with 15 bases between. CDR3 length: 14 amino acids. The full variable domain, with the rest looked up from reference TRBV7-8 and TRBJ2-1, is GAGVSQSPRYKVAKRGQDVALRCDPISGHVSLFWYQQALGQGPEFLTYFQNEAQLDKSGLPSDRFFAERPEGSVSTLKIQRTQQEDSAVYLCASSSPGSPNEQFFGPGTRLTVL.

This CDR3 is CSDKGLSLGADTQYF. For the CDR3, the DNA is TGCAGCGACAAAGGGTTATCTCTTGGTGCAGATACGCAGTATTTT. The V gene is TRBV29-1, the J gene TRBJ2-3; no clear D. The CDR3 is made up of 15 amino acids. V lost 7 bases and J lost 4, with 21 bases in between. CDR1 is SQVTM, CDR2 ANQGSEA, per germline.

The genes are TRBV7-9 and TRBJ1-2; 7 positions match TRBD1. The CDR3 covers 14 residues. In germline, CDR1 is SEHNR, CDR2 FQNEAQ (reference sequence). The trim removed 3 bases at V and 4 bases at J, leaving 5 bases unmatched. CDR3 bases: TGTGCCAGCAGCTTGCAGGGGGATCCCTATGGCTACACCTTC. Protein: CASSLQGDPYGYTF.

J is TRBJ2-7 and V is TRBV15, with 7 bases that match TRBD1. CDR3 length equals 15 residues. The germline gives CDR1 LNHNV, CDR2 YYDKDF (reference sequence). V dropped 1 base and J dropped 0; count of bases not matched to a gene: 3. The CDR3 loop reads CATSRARGSSYEQYF. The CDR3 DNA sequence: TGTGCCACCAGCAGAGCCAGGGGGAGCTCCTACGAGCAGTACTTC.

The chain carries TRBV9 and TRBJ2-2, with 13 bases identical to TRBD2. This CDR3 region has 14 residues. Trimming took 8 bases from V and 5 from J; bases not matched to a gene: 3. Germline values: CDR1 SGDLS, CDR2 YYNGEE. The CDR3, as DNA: TGTGCCAGAAGGGGACTAGCGGGGACCGGGGAGCTGTTTTTT. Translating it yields CARRGLAGTGELFF.

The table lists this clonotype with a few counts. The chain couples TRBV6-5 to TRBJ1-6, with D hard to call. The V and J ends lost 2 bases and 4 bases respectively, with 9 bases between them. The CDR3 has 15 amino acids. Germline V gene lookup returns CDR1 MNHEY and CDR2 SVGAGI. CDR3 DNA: TGTGCCAGCAGTTACATTGCAGGTTATAATTCACCCCTCCACTTT. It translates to CASSYIAGYNSPLHF.

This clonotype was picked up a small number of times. The CDR3: CASTVRGQGPEQYF. CDR3 sequence (DNA): TGTGCCAGCACCGTGCGGGGACAGGGGCCCGAGCAGTACTTC. The rearrangement links TRBV12-3 or TRBV12-4 to TRBJ2-7; 10 nucleotides line up with TRBD1. The CDR3 spans 14 residues. The junction had 9 bases not matched to a gene; V was cut back by 7 bases and J by 6 bases.

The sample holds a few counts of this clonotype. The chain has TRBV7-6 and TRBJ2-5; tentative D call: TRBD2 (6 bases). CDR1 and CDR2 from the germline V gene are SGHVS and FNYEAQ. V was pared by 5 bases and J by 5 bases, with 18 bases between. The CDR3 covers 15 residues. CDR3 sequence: CASSPIRGEVETQYF. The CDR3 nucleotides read TGTGCCAGCAGCCCCATTAGAGGGGAGGTGGAGACCCAGTACTTC.

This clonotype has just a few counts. The chain's CDR3 is CSVPTGGSHSGANVLTF. The DNA for the CDR3 is TGCAGCGTTCCGACAGGGGGCTCACACTCTGGGGCCAACGTCCTGACTTTC. The J gene is TRBJ2-6, the V gene TRBV29-1; 10 bases agree with TRBD1. With 5 bases clipped from V and 0 bases from J, the junction kept 7 bases outside the gene matches. Germline values: CDR1 SQVTM, CDR2 ANQGSEA. CDR3 length: 17 residues. Drawing the rest from reference TRBV29-1 and TRBJ2-6, the complete variable domain is SAVISQKPSRDICQRGTSLTIQCQVDSQVTMMFWYRQQPGQSLTLIATANQGSEATYESGFVIDKFPISRPNLTFSTLTVSNMSPEDSSIYLCSVPTGGSHSGANVLTFGAGSRLTVL.

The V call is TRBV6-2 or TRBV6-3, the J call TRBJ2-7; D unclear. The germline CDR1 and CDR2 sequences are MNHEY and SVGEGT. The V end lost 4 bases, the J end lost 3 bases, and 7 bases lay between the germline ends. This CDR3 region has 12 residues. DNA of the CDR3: TGTGCCAGCAGTTTCGAGTACTACGAGCAGTACTTC. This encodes CASSFEYYEQYF.

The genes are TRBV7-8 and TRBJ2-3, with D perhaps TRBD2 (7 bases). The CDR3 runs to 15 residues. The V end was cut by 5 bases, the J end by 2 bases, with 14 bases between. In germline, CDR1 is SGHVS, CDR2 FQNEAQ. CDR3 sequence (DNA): TGTGCCAGCAGCAAAAGGGGGGGTGCCACAGATACGCAGTATTTT. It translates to CASSKRGGATDTQYF.

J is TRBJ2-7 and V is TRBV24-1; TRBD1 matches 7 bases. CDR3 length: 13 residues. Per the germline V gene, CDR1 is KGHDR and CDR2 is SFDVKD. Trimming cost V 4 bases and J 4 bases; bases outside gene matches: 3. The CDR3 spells CATSDPGQYEQYF. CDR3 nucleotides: TGTGCCACCAGTGACCCGGGACAGTACGAGCAGTACTTC.

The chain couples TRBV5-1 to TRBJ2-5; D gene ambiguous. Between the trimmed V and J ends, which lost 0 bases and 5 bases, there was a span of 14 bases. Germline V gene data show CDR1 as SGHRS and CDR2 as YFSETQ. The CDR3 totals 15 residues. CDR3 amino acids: CASSLEAGDRETQYF. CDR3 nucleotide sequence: TGCGCCAGCAGCTTGGAGGCTGGGGATCGGGAGACCCAGTACTTC.

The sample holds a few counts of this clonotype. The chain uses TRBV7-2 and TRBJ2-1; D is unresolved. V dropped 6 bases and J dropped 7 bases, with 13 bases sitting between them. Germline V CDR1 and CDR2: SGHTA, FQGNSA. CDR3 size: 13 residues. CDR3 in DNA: TGTGCCAGCAGTCCCAGCGCGCGGAATGAGCAGTTCTTC. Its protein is CASSPSARNEQFF.